This TCR beta chain appears in the sequencing data of a study of blood T cell repertoires in COVID-19. Study in general: T cells, B-cell-depleted T cells, or PBMCs supplied cDNA or gDNA.

The assay was immunoSEQ multiplex PCR, and TCRdb's table has in-frame clones only and misses some. The data contain a few hundred thousand clones, about 86% of them singletons. In terms of age and location, participants ranged from about 18 to 90 years and lived in roughly 22 US areas. Cohort placement rested on clinical history that participants reported themselves. Cohort 3 recovery required two negative PCRs, clearance, or symptom resolution. The sequenced sample consisted of PBMCs or T cells enriched from blood (not recorded which). The clonotype originates from a woman aged 45-65 years who had recovered from COVID-19.

The CDR3 DNA sequence: TGTGCCAGCAGTGCACAGATTGGACTAGCGAGGGCCGAGCAGTACTTC. Protein sequence: CASSAQIGLARAEQYF. The chain employs TRBV6-1 and TRBJ2-7, with 9 bases matching TRBD2. The CDR3 length is 16 residues. V gave up 4 bases and J gave up 6 bases; unmatched junction bases: 13. Germline CDR1 and CDR2: MNHNS and SASEGT.